This passage covers 8 T cell receptor beta chains from one sample sequenced in a study of T cell changes during pregnancy in multiple sclerosis. Sequencing used immunoSEQ multiplex PCR; TCRdb keeps in-frame clones, though not all of them. The sample yields fewer than 55,000 clones, around 92% seen once. The specimen was peripheral blood. The receptors shown here come from a female donor with multiple sclerosis, enrolled in a pregnancy study.

This clone was seen a single time. The rearrangement uses TRBV20-1 and TRBJ2-3; TRBD1 aligns across 7 bases. V lost 6 bases and J lost 6; bases outside the gene matches: 3. The length of the CDR3 is 11 residues. The germline CDR1 and CDR2 sequences are DFQATT and SNEGSKA (reference sequence). Here the CDR3 DNA reads TGCAGTGCGACAGGGATGGATACGCAGTATTTT. Its translation is CSATGMDTQYF.

V gene TRBV19 combines with J gene TRBJ2-7; D is ambiguous. Germline CDR1 and CDR2: LNHDA and SQIVND (reference sequence). The CDR3 loop spans 13 amino acids. Trimming cost V 0 bases and J 6 bases, with 9 bases left between them. The CDR3 here is CASSIDPLREQYF. CDR3 in DNA: TGTGCCAGTAGTATAGATCCCCTCCGCGAGCAGTACTTC.

This clone was observed a few times. The V gene is TRBV18, the J gene TRBJ2-5, with D tentatively TRBD2 (7 bases). With 3 bases removed from V and 2 bases from J, the gap between germline ends came to 19 bases. The germline V gene encodes CDR1 KGHSH and CDR2 LQKENI. The CDR3 length is 17 residues. The chain's CDR3 is CASSPWGLAGAQETQYF. As DNA, the CDR3 is TGTGCCAGCTCACCCTGGGGGCTGGCGGGAGCACAAGAGACCCAGTACTTC.

This clone was counted a single time. The J gene is TRBJ2-7, the V gene TRBV11-2; 13 nucleotides align to TRBD2. The germline V gene encodes CDR1 SGHAT and CDR2 FQNNGV. The CDR3 is made up of 18 amino acids. With 1 base clipped from V and 2 bases from J, the junction kept 8 bases outside the gene matches. CDR3: CASSLVPGLAGSTYEQYF. The DNA for the CDR3 is TGTGCCAGCAGCTTAGTTCCGGGACTAGCGGGGTCGACCTACGAGCAGTACTTC.

The chain recombines TRBV4-1 with TRBJ2-3, with 11 bases identical to TRBD2. The V segment lost 2 bases and the J segment 0 bases; nucleotides outside the gene matches: 7. Germline V gene sequence: CDR1 MGHRA, CDR2 YSYEKL. The length of the CDR3 is 18 residues. The CDR3 bases are TGCGCCAGCAGCCAAAGGAGTAGCGGGAGGGATAGCACAGATACGCAGTATTTT. Translation: CASSQRSSGRDSTDTQYF.

CDR3: CASSVRGDGTDTQYF. CDR3 DNA sequence: TGTGCCAGCAGTGTCCGAGGGGACGGCACAGATACGCAGTATTTT. J is TRBJ2-3 and V is TRBV9; either TRBD1 or TRBD2 may fit D (5 bases each). Germline V gene lookup returns CDR1 SGDLS and CDR2 YYNGEE. V gave up 5 bases and J gave up 1 base, with 14 bases separating them. This CDR3 comprises 15 residues.

J is TRBJ1-1 and V is TRBV7-2; D call uncertain. Germline V gene sequence: CDR1 SGHTA, CDR2 FQGNSA. CDR3 length: 14 residues. The germline V and J ends were trimmed by 1 base and 3 bases, with 9 bases remaining between them. The CDR3 DNA reads as TGTGCCAGCAGCTTAGTCGCGGCTGACACTGAAGCTTTCTTT. This gives the protein CASSLVAADTEAFF.

V usage is TRBV5-4 and J usage is TRBJ2-7; possibly TRBD1 or TRBD2 for D (5 bases each). Trimming took off 4 bases at V and 3 bases at J, with 14 bases between the two ends. Germline V gene lookup returns CDR1 SGHNT and CDR2 YYREEE (reference sequence). The CDR3 consists of 14 residues. The CDR3 protein is CASSPRDRHYEQYF. CDR3 nucleotide sequence: TGTGCCAGCAGCCCACGGGACCGACACTACGAGCAGTACTTC. The full variable domain, its missing parts supplied by reference TRBV5-4 and TRBJ2-7, is ETGVTQSPTHLIKTRGQQVTLRCSSQSGHNTVSWYQQALGQGPQFIFQYYREEENGRGNFPPRFSGLQFPNYSSELNVNALELDDSALYLCASSPRDRHYEQYFGPGTRLTVT.